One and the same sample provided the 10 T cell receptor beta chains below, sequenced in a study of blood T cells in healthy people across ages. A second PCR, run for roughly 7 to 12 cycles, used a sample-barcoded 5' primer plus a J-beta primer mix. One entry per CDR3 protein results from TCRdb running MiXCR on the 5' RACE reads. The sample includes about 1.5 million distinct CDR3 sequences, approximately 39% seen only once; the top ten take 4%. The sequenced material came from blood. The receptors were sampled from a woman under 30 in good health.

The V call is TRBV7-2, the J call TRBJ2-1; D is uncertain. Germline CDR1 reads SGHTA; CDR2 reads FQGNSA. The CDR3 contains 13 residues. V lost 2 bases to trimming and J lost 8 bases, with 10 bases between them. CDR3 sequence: CASSLSQRHEQFF. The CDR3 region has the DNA TGTGCCAGCAGCTTAAGTCAGAGGCATGAGCAGTTCTTC.

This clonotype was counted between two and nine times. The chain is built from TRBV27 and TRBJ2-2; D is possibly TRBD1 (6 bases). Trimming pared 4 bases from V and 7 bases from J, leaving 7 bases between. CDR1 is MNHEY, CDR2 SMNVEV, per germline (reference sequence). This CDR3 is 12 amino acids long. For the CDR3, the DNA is TGTGCCAGCAGTTCGACAGGCGGGGAGCTGTTTTTT. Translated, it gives CASSSTGGELFF.

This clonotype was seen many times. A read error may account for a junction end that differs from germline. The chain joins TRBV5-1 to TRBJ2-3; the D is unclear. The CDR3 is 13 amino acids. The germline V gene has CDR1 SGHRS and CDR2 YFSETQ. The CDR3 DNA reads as TGTGCCAGCAGCTTCTCTAGCACAGATACGCAGTATTTT. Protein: CASSFSSTDTQYF.

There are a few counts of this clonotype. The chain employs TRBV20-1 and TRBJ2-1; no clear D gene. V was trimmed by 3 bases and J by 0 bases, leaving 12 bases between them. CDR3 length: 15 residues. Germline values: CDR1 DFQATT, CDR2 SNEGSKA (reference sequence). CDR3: CSASAVLGSYNEQFF. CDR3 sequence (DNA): TGCAGTGCTAGTGCCGTACTTGGCTCCTACAATGAGCAGTTCTTC.

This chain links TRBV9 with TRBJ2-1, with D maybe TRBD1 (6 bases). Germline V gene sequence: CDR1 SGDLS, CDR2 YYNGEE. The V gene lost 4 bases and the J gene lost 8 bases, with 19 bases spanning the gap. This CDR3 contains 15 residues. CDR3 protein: CASSQGIQFIDEQFF. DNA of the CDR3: TGTGCCAGCAGCCAGGGGATACAGTTTATCGATGAGCAGTTCTTC.

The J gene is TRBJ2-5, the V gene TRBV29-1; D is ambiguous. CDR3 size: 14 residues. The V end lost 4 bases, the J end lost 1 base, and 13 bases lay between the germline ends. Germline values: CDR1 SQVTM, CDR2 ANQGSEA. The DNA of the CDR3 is TGCAGCGTTGTCAATTCGATGGGCCAAGAGACCCAGTACTTC. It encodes CSVVNSMGQETQYF.

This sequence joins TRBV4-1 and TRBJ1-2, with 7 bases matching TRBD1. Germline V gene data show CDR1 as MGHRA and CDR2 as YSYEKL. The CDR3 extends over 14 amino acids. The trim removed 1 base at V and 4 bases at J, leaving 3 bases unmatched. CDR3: CASSQGGTAYGYTF. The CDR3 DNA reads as TGCGCCAGCAGCCAAGGAGGGACAGCCTATGGCTACACCTTC.

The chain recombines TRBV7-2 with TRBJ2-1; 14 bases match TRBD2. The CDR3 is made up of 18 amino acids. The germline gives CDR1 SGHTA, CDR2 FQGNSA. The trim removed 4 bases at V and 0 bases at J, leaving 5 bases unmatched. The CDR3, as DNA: TGTGCCAGCAGCTCGAAGGGACTAGCGGGAGCCTCCTACAATGAGCAGTTCTTC. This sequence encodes CASSSKGLAGASYNEQFF.

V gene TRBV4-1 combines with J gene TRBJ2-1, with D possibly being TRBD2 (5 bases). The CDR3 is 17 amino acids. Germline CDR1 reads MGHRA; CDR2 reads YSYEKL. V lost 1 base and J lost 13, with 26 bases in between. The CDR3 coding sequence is TGCGCCAGCAGCCAAGGGAGCGCCTCCTCGACCTGGGAGACCCAGTTCTTC. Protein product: CASSQGSASSTWETQFF.

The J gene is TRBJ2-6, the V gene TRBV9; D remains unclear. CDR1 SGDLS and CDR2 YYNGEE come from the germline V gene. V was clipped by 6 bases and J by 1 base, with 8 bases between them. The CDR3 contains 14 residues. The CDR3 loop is CASNTDSGANVLTF. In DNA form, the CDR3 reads TGTGCCAGCAACACTGATTCTGGGGCCAACGTCCTGACTTTC.